Below, one T cell receptor beta chain is given with its context. These data originate in a study of early T cells in non-severe SARS-CoV-2 infection. The germline gives CDR1 DFQATT, CDR2 SNEGSKA (reference sequence). Between the trimmed V and J ends, which lost 2 bases and 0 bases, there was a span of 6 bases. CDR3 length: 13 residues. TCRdb processed the 5' RACE reads anew with MiXCR; each CDR3 protein has one entry. The sample consists of 56,000 or so distinct CDR3 sequences, roughly 8% of them appearing once. The V and J genes are TRBV20-1 and TRBJ2-3; a weak D match, TRBD2 (5 bases). The receptor was isolated from an adult who was a healthcare worker with PCR-confirmed SARS-CoV-2 infection or an uninfected control (not recorded which). The sample taken for sequencing was whole blood. This chain's CDR3 is CSARPGSTDTQYF. The CDR3 DNA is TGCAGTGCTAGACCGGGGAGCACAGATACGCAGTATTTT.